The 28 T cell receptor beta chains below come from one sample, sequenced in a study of cytomegalovirus exposure and HLA in healthy donors. Researchers ran the PCR with 60 Vbeta and 13 Jbeta primers. Clones were read by immunoSEQ multiplex PCR, and TCRdb kept only the in-frame ones, dropping some. This sample has fewer than 200,000 clones; roughly 84% occur once, and the top ten carry roughly 0.2%. Material: PBMCs. The receptors stem from a girl under two years old in good health and CMV-seronegative.

This clone was counted between two and nine times. V is TRBV6-1 and J is TRBJ2-1; D is possibly TRBD2 (6 bases). With 6 bases removed from V and 5 bases from J, the gap between germline ends came to 17 bases. Germline V lookup: CDR1 MNHNS, CDR2 SASEGT. The CDR3 sequence is 15 residues long. The CDR3 bases are TGTGCCAGCAGGCGGGAAGCGGGCCGGAACAATGAGCAGTTCTTC. Its translation is CASRREAGRNNEQFF.

The gene calls are TRBV5-1 and TRBJ1-1; 9 nucleotides agree with TRBD1. CDR3 size: 14 residues. V lost 0 bases to trimming and J lost 6 bases; unmatched junction nucleotides: 3. Per the germline V gene, CDR1 is SGHRS and CDR2 is YFSETQ. The CDR3 bases are TGCGCCAGCAGCTTGGGACAGGGGGAGGCTGAAGCTTTCTTT. Protein product: CASSLGQGEAEAFF. The full variable domain, with the rest looked up from reference TRBV5-1 and TRBJ1-1, is KAGVTQTPRYLIKTRGQQVTLSCSPISGHRSVSWYQQTPGQGLQFLFEYFSETQRNKGNFPGRFSGRQFSNSRSEMNVSTLELGDSALYLCASSLGQGEAEAFFGQGTRLTVV.

The rearrangement links TRBV5-5 to TRBJ2-2; perhaps TRBD2 as D (6 bases). The length of the CDR3 is 17 residues. The V gene's germline CDR1 is SGHKS and CDR2 YYEKEE (reference sequence). V shed 0 bases and J shed 6 bases, with 18 bases lying between them. In DNA, the CDR3 is TGTGCCAGCAGCTTGGAGGCGGGATGGGCTAGGGCCGGGGAGCTGTTTTTT. Amino acid sequence: CASSLEAGWARAGELFF.

The chain has TRBV2 and TRBJ1-2; 8 bases line up with TRBD1. The germline gives CDR1 SNHLY, CDR2 FYNNEI. This CDR3 comprises 14 residues. The trim removed 4 bases at V and 9 bases at J, leaving 10 bases unmatched. For the CDR3, the DNA is TGTGCCAGCAGTGGGGACAGGAGCCCTGAAAGCTACACCTTC. Its translation: CASSGDRSPESYTF.

The chain carries TRBV5-6 and TRBJ2-5, with 11 positions matching TRBD1. The last part of the DNA fits TRBJ2-7 better; the J call may be wrong. CDR3 length: 15 residues. Germline values: CDR1 SGHDT, CDR2 YYEEEE. The CDR3 region is CASSSPGTGGHEQYF. CDR3 nucleotides: TGTGCCAGCAGCTCGCCCGGGACAGGGGGGCACGAGCAGTACTTC.

V is TRBV5-1 and J is TRBJ2-7; 7 bases are shared with TRBD2. The trim removed 4 bases at V and 3 bases at J, leaving 19 bases unmatched. The length of the CDR3 is 18 residues. Germline loops: CDR1 SGHRS, CDR2 YFSETQ. CDR3 nucleotide sequence: TGCGCCAGCAGCCCGGGGCCCATCCGACTAGCCGAATACTACGAGCAGTACTTC. Its protein is CASSPGPIRLAEYYEQYF. Combining the CDR3 with reference TRBV5-1 and TRBJ2-7 gives the whole variable domain KAGVTQTPRYLIKTRGQQVTLSCSPISGHRSVSWYQQTPGQGLQFLFEYFSETQRNKGNFPGRFSGRQFSNSRSEMNVSTLELGDSALYLCASSPGPIRLAEYYEQYFGPGTRLTVT.

The chain has TRBV7-2 and TRBJ1-2; no clear D. The CDR3 loop spans 13 amino acids. V was clipped by 9 bases and J by 6 bases, with 17 bases between them. In germline, CDR1 is SGHTA, CDR2 FQGNSA. The chain's CDR3 is CASEREVRDGYTF. For the CDR3, the DNA is TGTGCCAGTGAACGAGAAGTGCGTGATGGCTACACCTTC.

The chain's CDR3 is CASSIVLAGGSEQYF. As DNA, the CDR3 is TGTGCCAGTAGTATCGTACTAGCGGGAGGCTCCGAGCAGTACTTC. V is TRBV19 and J is TRBJ2-7, with 12 positions matching TRBD2. CDR1 and CDR2 (germline): LNHDA, SQIVND (reference sequence). This CDR3 comprises 15 residues. The ends lost 3 bases at V and 6 bases at J; junction bases unmatched: 6.

The chain couples TRBV4-2 to TRBJ1-5; D call uncertain. The CDR3 covers 14 residues. V lost 4 bases and J 7 bases, leaving 14 bases between the germline ends. CDR1 is LGHNA, CDR2 YNFKEQ, per germline. The CDR3 reads CASSPTINRQPQHF. In DNA, the CDR3 is TGTGCCAGCAGCCCAACCATCAACCGGCAGCCCCAGCATTTT.

The V gene is TRBV18, the J gene TRBJ1-1; 11 bases map to TRBD1. The CDR3 runs to 15 residues. V shed 3 bases, J shed 6 bases, and the junction held 6 bases outside the gene matches. Germline CDR1 is KGHSH and CDR2 is LQKENI. For the CDR3, the DNA is TGTGCCAGCTCACCCCGGGACAGGGGGACGCCTGAAGCTTTCTTT. This codes for CASSPRDRGTPEAFF.

The genes are TRBV11-1 and TRBJ2-2; D not resolved. Trimming cost V 1 base and J 4 bases, with 4 bases left between them. Germline CDR1 is SGHAT and CDR2 is FQDESV (reference sequence). CDR3 length: 13 amino acids. The CDR3 loop is CASSLESTGELFF. The CDR3 DNA reads as TGTGCCAGCAGCTTAGAGAGCACCGGGGAGCTGTTTTTT. Supplemented by reference TRBV11-1 and TRBJ2-2, the full variable domain reads EAEVAQSPRYKITEKSQAVAFWCDPISGHATLYWYRQILGQGPELLVQFQDESVVDDSQLPKDRFSAERLKGVDSTLKIQPAELGDSAMYLCASSLESTGELFFGEGSRLTVL.

The CDR3 DNA sequence: TGTGCCCACGCCCCCCCCGGCGGGAACACCATATATTTT. It translates to CAHAPPGGNTIYF. This chain connects TRBV10-3 to TRBJ1-3; no firm D call. Germline V gene lookup returns CDR1 ENHRY and CDR2 SYGVKD. This CDR3 has 13 residues. The V gene lost 11 bases and the J gene lost 7 bases, with 18 bases spanning the gap.

The chain couples TRBV4-3 to TRBJ2-7; 7 bases agree with TRBD2. Germline CDR1 and CDR2: LGHNA and YSLEER. J lost 5 bases, V lost 4 bases, and 11 bases had no gene match. The CDR3 has 15 residues. The CDR3 coding sequence is TGCGCCAGCAGCCTCCAAGCGGGACCCCTACACGAGCAGTACTTC. Its protein is CASSLQAGPLHEQYF.

The gene calls are TRBV7-3 and TRBJ2-2; D perhaps matches TRBD2 (5 bases). Trimming left V 1 base short and J 4 bases short, with 13 bases between. This CDR3 contains 16 residues. Germline V gene sequence: CDR1 SGHTA, CDR2 FQGTGA. This CDR3 reads CASSLIGIRGTGELFF. The DNA of the CDR3 is TGTGCCAGCAGCTTAATCGGGATTCGGGGCACCGGGGAGCTGTTTTTT.

The V and J genes are TRBV18 and TRBJ2-2; a possible D gene is TRBD2 (6 bases). Between the trimmed V and J ends, which lost 3 bases and 7 bases, there was a span of 21 bases. Germline V gives CDR1 KGHSH, CDR2 LQKENI. The CDR3 has 17 residues. CDR3 sequence: CASSPNEPGLLDGELFF. For the CDR3, the DNA is TGTGCCAGCTCACCGAATGAACCGGGACTCCTAGACGGGGAGCTGTTTTTT.

The genes are TRBV5-1 and TRBJ2-2; TRBD1 matches 8 bases. The V gene's germline CDR1 is SGHRS and CDR2 YFSETQ. V gave up 4 bases and J gave up 7 bases; unmatched junction bases: 15. The CDR3 is made up of 17 amino acids. In DNA form, the CDR3 reads TGCGCCAGCAGCGCCGGGACAGGAGACGTCGAGGTCGGGGAGCTGTTTTTT. Its translation: CASSAGTGDVEVGELFF.

V usage is TRBV6-1 and J usage is TRBJ1-1; weak D call: TRBD1 (6 bases). Germline assignment: CDR1 MNHNS and CDR2 SASEGT. Trimming pared 10 bases from V and 7 bases from J, leaving 22 bases between. The CDR3 runs 14 residues. The CDR3 nucleotides read TGTGCCACCAGGCGTTCAGGGGTTCTTGATGAAGCTTTCTTT. Protein product: CATRRSGVLDEAFF.

J is TRBJ2-7 and V is TRBV5-6, with 9 nucleotides matching TRBD1. The CDR3 sequence is 15 residues long. The germline V gene encodes CDR1 SGHDT and CDR2 YYEEEE. Trimming removed 0 bases from V and 7 bases from J; junction bases left unmatched: 8. The CDR3 DNA sequence: TGTGCCAGCAGCTTGGTGGGACAGGGTAAATGGGAGCAGTACTTC. Amino acids: CASSLVGQGKWEQYF. Full variable domain (remainder filled in from reference TRBV5-6 and TRBJ2-7): DAGVTQSPTHLIKTRGQQVTLRCSPKSGHDTVSWYQQALGQGPQFIFQYYEEEERQRGNFPDRFSGHQFPNYSSELNVNALLLGDSALYLCASSLVGQGKWEQYFGPGTRLTVT.

The chain is built from TRBV11-2 and TRBJ2-3, with TRBD1 matching over 8 bases. CDR1 is SGHAT, CDR2 FQNNGV, per germline. V dropped 5 bases and J dropped 1; count of bases not matched to a gene: 5. The length of the CDR3 is 15 residues. CDR3 loop: CASSPQGQGTDTQYF. The CDR3 DNA sequence: TGTGCCAGCAGCCCACAGGGACAGGGCACAGATACGCAGTATTTT.

This chain links TRBV9 with TRBJ2-5, with 8 bases fitting TRBD2. CDR1 and CDR2 from the germline V gene are SGDLS and YYNGEE. V gave up 0 bases and J gave up 5 bases; unmatched junction bases: 9. The CDR3 is 16 amino acids. For the CDR3, the DNA is TGTGCCAGCAGCGTAGCCCCCGGGGGGGCCTTGGAGACCCAGTACTTC. It specifies CASSVAPGGALETQYF.

The rearrangement joins TRBV6-1 to TRBJ2-3; D might be TRBD2 (5 bases). Germline V lookup: CDR1 MNHNS, CDR2 SASEGT. V lost 1 base and J lost 3, with 8 bases in between. This CDR3 is 14 amino acids long. The CDR3: CASSEELATDTQYF. The DNA of the CDR3 is TGTGCCAGCAGTGAAGAGCTAGCAACAGATACGCAGTATTTT.

J is TRBJ2-2 and V is TRBV12-5; 7 bases line up with TRBD2. This CDR3 is 16 amino acids long. V trimming: 3 bases; J trimming: 3 bases; junction bases outside the gene matches: 7. Germline CDR1 reads LGHNT; CDR2 reads FRNRAP. CDR3 protein: CASGLRSGGYTGELFF. CDR3 coding DNA: TGTGCTAGTGGTTTACGATCCGGGGGGTACACCGGGGAGCTGTTTTTT.

The chain couples TRBV5-4 to TRBJ2-1; 8 nucleotides align to TRBD1. With 4 bases clipped from V and 4 bases from J, the junction kept 7 bases outside the gene matches. Germline lookup yields CDR1 SGHNT and CDR2 YYREEE (reference sequence). The CDR3 has 15 residues. The CDR3 is CASSENRGRYNEQFF. In DNA form, the CDR3 reads TGTGCCAGCAGCGAAAACAGGGGGAGGTACAATGAGCAGTTCTTC.

The gene calls are TRBV11-3 and TRBJ2-1; D might be TRBD2 (6 bases). The V gene lost 6 bases and the J gene lost 2 bases, with 11 bases spanning the gap. The CDR3 sequence is 14 residues long. Germline V gene data show CDR1 as SGHNT and CDR2 as YENEEA. CDR3 sequence reads: CASRGTFTYNEQFF. In nucleotides, the CDR3 is TGTGCCAGCAGGGGGACTTTTACCTACAATGAGCAGTTCTTC. Complete variable domain (other parts from reference TRBV11-3 and TRBJ2-1): EAGVVQSPRYKIIEKKQPVAFWCNPISGHNTLYWYLQNLGQGPELLIRYENEEAVDDSQLPKDRFSAERLKGVDSTLKIQPAELGDSAVYLCASRGTFTYNEQFFGPGTRLTVL.

This chain connects TRBV9 to TRBJ2-7; 7 positions match TRBD2. The CDR3 spans 13 residues. Germline V gene data show CDR1 as SGDLS and CDR2 as YYNGEE. The J segment lost 5 bases and the V segment lost 3 bases, leaving 5 bases of the junction unmatched. In DNA, the CDR3 is TGTGCCAGCAGCGGGACTAGACCGCACGAGCAGTACTTC. Protein sequence: CASSGTRPHEQYF.

There are a few counts of this clone. This chain joins TRBV27 and TRBJ2-2; 7 bases align to TRBD1. The CDR3 covers 15 residues. Germline V gene data show CDR1 as MNHEY and CDR2 as SMNVEV (reference sequence). Trimming removed 2 bases from V and 1 base from J; junction bases left unmatched: 1. CDR3 in amino acids: CASSLNRGNTGELFF. CDR3 nucleotides: TGTGCCAGCAGTTTAAACAGGGGGAACACCGGGGAGCTGTTTTTT.

The chain employs TRBV30 and TRBJ1-5; 9 bases line up with TRBD1. Unmatched junction bases numbered 5, after V lost 1 base and J lost 7 bases. This CDR3 region has 14 residues. CDR1 and CDR2 (germline): GTSNPN, SVGIG (reference sequence). The CDR3 loop reads CAWSAGQGFQPQHF. The CDR3 bases are TGTGCCTGGAGTGCAGGACAGGGGTTCCAGCCCCAGCATTTT.

This chain connects TRBV27 to TRBJ1-1; no definite D call. Trimming took 7 bases from V and 1 from J, leaving 13 bases between them. Germline CDR1 is MNHEY and CDR2 is SMNVEV (reference sequence). The CDR3 is made up of 14 amino acids. The CDR3 sequence: CASNNGGSNTEAFF. The CDR3 coding sequence is TGTGCCAGCAACAACGGAGGATCGAACACTGAAGCTTTCTTT.